This entry lists 30 T cell receptor beta chains sequenced from one sample in a study of tumor-infiltrating lymphocytes in primary liver carcinoma. Starting from 500 ng of total RNA, TCR beta cDNA was produced with a primer in the constant region. Libraries of TCR beta came from three nested multiplex PCR rounds with slightly modified ARM-PCR. Use of TRBV1-TRBV30 forward primers with a C-beta reverse primer characterized the first two PCR rounds, which lasted around 9 cycles each. TCRdb re-called the multiplex PCR reads with MiXCR, one entry per CDR3 protein. The data show approximately 40,000 distinct CDR3 sequences, 73% seen once. The tissue used was unsorted bulk material of about 19-33 mg. RNA and DNA were co-extracted from it with the AllPrep DNA/RNA mini kit. The sequenced material came from liver tumor tissue from sampling region 2. Subset specified: tumor region T2, inferior pole. The source is a man aged 40-50 years with primary liver carcinoma and hepatitis B virus infection.

With respect to this clonotype: An end of the junction differs from the germline gene, which may be a read error. The rearrangement joins TRBV11-1 to TRBJ2-2; weak D call: TRBD1 (5 bases). The CDR3 length is 15 residues. Per the germline V gene, CDR1 is SGHAT and CDR2 is FQDESV (reference sequence). The CDR3 loop is CASSFTGPFSEELFF. The CDR3 DNA reads as TGTGCCAGCAGCTTTACAGGACCTTTCTCCGAGGAGCTCTTTTTT. Together with reference TRBV11-1 and TRBJ2-2, the CDR3 gives the full variable domain: EAEVAQSPRYKITEKSQAVAFWCDPISGHATLYWYRQILGQGPELLVQFQDESVVDDSQLPKDRFSAERLKGVDSTLKIQPAELGDSAMYLCASSFTGPFSEELFFGEGSRLTVL.

By share, this clonotype ranks as medium-sized. The genes are TRBV29-1 and TRBJ2-7, with D unclear. Germline V gives CDR1 SQVTM, CDR2 ANQGSEA. The CDR3 is made up of 14 amino acids. V gave up 5 bases and J gave up 1 base, with 15 bases separating them. This CDR3 reads CSVWTAQTSYEQYF. The DNA of the CDR3 is TGCAGCGTTTGGACGGCTCAAACGTCCTACGAGCAGTACTTC.

About this clonotype: Lacking the conserved final phenylalanine or tryptophan, this CDR3 likely reflects a read error. The limits of the CDR3 on the DNA are not certain, so only TCRdb's listed CDR3 is given. The chain couples TRBV4-2 to TRBJ2-3. CDR1 is LGHNA and CDR2 is YNFKEQ in the germline V gene. The CDR3 adds up to 15 amino acids, both ends counted. The chain's CDR3 is CASSHDYTCTDTQYL.

As concerns this clonotype: Compared with germline, one end of the junction differs, possibly owing to a read error. The chain has TRBV6-5 and TRBJ2-5; 7 positions agree with TRBD2. Germline CDR1 is MNHEY and CDR2 is SVGAGI. The CDR3 runs to 16 residues. Here the CDR3 reads CTSSYPSGAGGETQYF. Written as DNA, the CDR3 is TGTACCAGCAGTTACCCGAGCGGGGCCGGAGGGGAGACCCAGTACTTC.

This clonotype has a count of ten or more. The chain is built from TRBV5-1 and TRBJ2-3, with D possibly TRBD2 on 5 matching bases. Germline values: CDR1 SGHRS, CDR2 YFSETQ. Trimming pared 0 bases from V and 2 bases from J, leaving 10 bases between. This CDR3 region has 15 residues. This CDR3 is CASSLEAGLTDTQYF. CDR3 sequence (DNA): TGCGCCAGCAGCTTGGAGGCGGGCCTCACAGATACGCAGTATTTT.

As to this clonotype: A read error may produce the germline difference seen at one junction end. Here the CDR3 DNA reads TGTGCCAGCAGCCTCGGGAGCGGATTCTACAATGAGGAGCTCTTC. Amino acid sequence: CASSLGSGFYNEELF. The chain couples TRBV28 to TRBJ2-1, with a weak D call TRBD2 (6 bases). From germline, CDR1 is MDHEN and CDR2 SYDVKM. The CDR3 extends over 15 amino acids.

About this clonotype: One end of the junction does not line up with germline, which may come from a read error. The chain recombines TRBV7-8 with TRBJ1-4; D not resolved. CDR1 and CDR2 (germline): SGHVS, FQNEAQ. This CDR3 has 14 amino acids. The CDR3 DNA reads as TGTGCCAGGAGCTTATGGCGAGGAAATGAAAGACTGTTTTTT. Translation gives CARSLWRGNERLFF.

The rearrangement uses TRBV3-1 and TRBJ2-7; TRBD2 matches 7 bases. CDR3 length: 15 residues. V lost 1 base, J lost 3 bases, and 6 bases stayed unmatched. CDR1 and CDR2 (germline): LGHDT, YNNKEL (reference sequence). The CDR3 sequence is CASSQAPGTNYEQYF. The CDR3 DNA reads TGTGCCAGCAGCCAAGCCCCAGGGACTAACTACGAGCAGTACTTC.

In this sample, this clonotype is medium-sized. The genes are TRBV28 and TRBJ1-5; 8 positions match TRBD1. Germline V CDR1 and CDR2: MDHEN, SYDVKM. With V trimmed by 6 bases and J by 7 bases, 8 bases remained unmatched. The CDR3 has 14 residues. The CDR3 spells CASRSTGASQPQHF. The CDR3 nucleotides read TGTGCCAGCAGGTCGACAGGGGCTTCCCAGCCCCAGCATTTT.

This rearrangement joins TRBV7-9 to TRBJ2-7; D not resolved. Trimming cost V 7 bases and J 3 bases, with 10 bases left between them. CDR3 length equals 12 residues. Germline V gives CDR1 SEHNR, CDR2 FQNEAQ (reference sequence). CDR3 sequence (DNA): TGTGCCAGCAACCTCACTGACTACGAGCAGTACTTC. Residues: CASNLTDYEQYF.

Notes on this clonotype: At one of its ends the junction is not consistent with the germline gene, which may arise from a read error. The chain carries TRBV14 and TRBJ2-1; TRBD2 matches at 10 bases. The CDR3 extends over 18 amino acids. The germline V gene encodes CDR1 SGHDN and CDR2 FVKESK. The CDR3 DNA follows: TGCGCCAGCAGCCTAGGGTTGTCTAGCGGGAGATTTAGGAATGAGCAGTTCTTC. Protein product: CASSLGLSSGRFRNEQFF.

With regard to this clonotype: No conserved phenylalanine or tryptophan ends this CDR3, so it is likely a read error. The V gene is TRBV6-2 or TRBV6-3, the J gene TRBJ1-1; D is ambiguous. V was shortened by 0 bases and J by 6 bases, with 8 bases between the two germline ends. CDR3 length: 13 amino acids. From germline, CDR1 is MNHEY and CDR2 SVGEGT. CDR3 sequence (DNA): TGTGCCAGCAGTTACTCAGGTAACTCTGAAGCTTTCTTA. Translated, it gives CASSYSGNSEAFL.

In its sample, this clonotype was seen many times. The chain couples TRBV30 to TRBJ2-7, with a weak D call TRBD1 (5 bases). CDR1 is GTSNPN, CDR2 SVGIG, per germline (reference sequence). The V gene lost 0 bases and the J gene lost 6 bases, with 15 bases spanning the gap. The CDR3 is made up of 14 amino acids. CDR3 protein: CAWSVPGPRGEQYF. The CDR3 nucleotides are TGTGCCTGGAGTGTTCCGGGCCCTAGGGGCGAGCAGTACTTC.

Points on this clonotype: One junction end disagrees with the germline gene, perhaps due to a read error. The V call is TRBV29-1, the J call TRBJ2-7, with D possibly matching TRBD1 (6 bases). CDR1 and CDR2 from the germline V gene are SQVTM and ANQGSEA. This CDR3 has 11 residues. The CDR3, as DNA: TGCCGCGTACGGGACACCTACGAGCGGTACTTC. Protein sequence: CRVRDTYERYF.

A remark on this clonotype: An end of the junction differs from the germline gene, which may be a read error. The chain links TRBV11-2 to TRBJ2-5; 14 bases agree with TRBD2. CDR1 is SGHAT and CDR2 is FQNNGV in the germline V gene. This CDR3 contains 18 residues. CDR3 sequence reads: CTSSSTRLAGGSVETQYF. The DNA of the CDR3 is TGTACCAGCAGCTCCACGAGACTAGCGGGAGGGAGTGTCGAGACCCAATACTTC.

This clonotype was seen just once. V and J are TRBV6-1 and TRBJ2-3; D gene ambiguous. CDR3 length: 12 amino acids. CDR1 and CDR2 (germline): MNHNS, SASEGT. CDR3 residues: CGRKPSTDTQYF. CDR3 in DNA: TGTGGCAGAAAGCCAAGCACAGATACGCAGTATTTT.

Concerning this clonotype itself: One end of the junction is discordant with germline, which a read error may explain. The J gene is TRBJ2-3, the V gene TRBV6-1; no clear D gene. Looked up from germline, CDR1 is MNHNS and CDR2 is SASEGT. This CDR3 is built from 11 residues. The CDR3 DNA sequence: TGTGTCAGCAGTCAAACTGATACGCAGTATTTT. This codes for CVSSQTDTQYF.

About this clonotype itself: This may be a read error: a much more frequent sequence differs by one nucleotide. The chain recombines TRBV7-9 with TRBJ2-3; no definite D call. The V gene lost 6 bases and the J gene lost 1 base, with 17 bases spanning the gap. The length of the CDR3 is 16 residues. From germline, CDR1 is SEHNR and CDR2 FQNEAQ (reference sequence). The CDR3 spells CASRNRVETGTDTQYF. The DNA for the CDR3 is TGTGCCAGCAGGAATCGGGTGGAGACGGGCACAGATACGCAGTATTTT.

This clonotype is labeled medium-sized. The V call is TRBV29-1, the J call TRBJ2-7; 9 bases line up with TRBD1. Germline CDR1 and CDR2: SQVTM and ANQGSEA. The CDR3 consists of 12 residues. After removal of 5 bases from V and 9 bases from J, the junction contained 8 bases not matched to a gene. CDR3 amino acids: CSVSGQGEVQYF. The CDR3 nucleotides are TGCAGCGTTTCGGGACAGGGAGAAGTGCAGTACTTC.

A remark on this clonotype: Its ends do not fully match the called genes, so a read error is possible. The chain couples TRBV11-2 to TRBJ2-1, with D possibly matching TRBD1 (6 bases). The CDR3 is made up of 17 amino acids. The germline CDR1 and CDR2 sequences are SGHAT and FQNNGV. CDR3 protein: CASSSDNRASSYNDQFF. The CDR3 region has the DNA TGTGCCAGCAGCTCAGATAACAGGGCGAGCTCCTACAATGATCAGTTCTTC.

To note about this clonotype: The junction departs from germline at one end; a sequencing error may be responsible. The rearrangement uses TRBV29-1 and TRBJ2-7; TRBD1 matches 8 bases. This CDR3 has 14 amino acids. CDR1 is SQVTM and CDR2 is ANQGSEA in the germline V gene. The CDR3 DNA reads as TGCGGCGTACAAGTTACAGGGGGTGAGGGCGAGCATTACTTC. It encodes CGVQVTGGEGEHYF.

The V and J genes are TRBV10-2 and TRBJ2-1; D tentatively reads TRBD1 or TRBD2 (5 bases each). The CDR3 has 13 amino acids. V was trimmed by 5 bases and J by 9 bases, leaving 14 bases between them. CDR1 WSHSY and CDR2 SAAADI come from the germline V gene. DNA of the CDR3: TGCGCCAGCAGTCATAGTAGGGACGGTGAGCAGTTCTTC. Its protein is CASSHSRDGEQFF.

This chain connects TRBV2 to TRBJ1-1; D is uncertain. V lost 5 bases, J lost 3 bases, and 7 bases lay in between. CDR1 and CDR2 (germline): SNHLY, FYNNEI. This CDR3 has 12 amino acids. CDR3 region: CASSKQYTEAFF. The CDR3 bases are TGTGCCAGCAGTAAGCAGTACACTGAAGCTTTCTTT.

A remark on this clonotype: Because the CDR3 is missing its conserved closing phenylalanine or tryptophan, this is likely a read error. This sequence joins TRBV12-3 or TRBV12-4 and TRBJ2-7, with a weak D call TRBD2 (6 bases). The tail of the sequence fits TRBJ2-5 better, so the J call may be wrong. The CDR3 spans 12 residues. The CDR3 sequence: CASSRERGTQYL. CDR3 nucleotides: TGTGCCAGCAGCCGGGAGAGAGGGACCCAGTACCTC.

The CDR3 coding sequence is TGTGCTATGACGAATATAGCGGGAGAAACCCACAATGAGCAGTTCTTC. Its protein product is CAMTNIAGETHNEQFF. This chain joins TRBV6-1 and TRBJ2-1, with 9 bases aligning to TRBD2. Germline CDR1 is MNHNS and CDR2 is SASEGT. CDR3 length: 16 amino acids.

As regards this clonotype: It is unclear where the CDR3 begins or ends on the DNA, so no DNA is shown, and the CDR3 is as TCRdb lists it. The chain uses TRBV11-2 and TRBJ2-7; the table's TRBD2 call for D was not verified on the DNA. The CDR3 extends over 16 residues, inclusive of both ends. Germline CDR1 and CDR2: SGHAT and FQNNGV. CDR3 sequence reads: CASRAGVGKGSYELYF.

This clonotype was seen ten or more times. The chain has TRBV7-9 and TRBJ2-1, with D maybe TRBD2 (5 bases). This CDR3 contains 12 residues. Germline V gene lookup returns CDR1 SEHNR and CDR2 FQNEAQ (reference sequence). Trimming stripped 5 bases from V and 10 bases from J, with 12 bases between. Here the CDR3 DNA reads TGTGCCAGCAGCCACCCGGGGAGCGAGCAGTTCTTC. It encodes CASSHPGSEQFF.

The V gene is TRBV11-2, the J gene TRBJ2-7, with D hard to call. The CDR3 runs to 12 residues. Germline CDR1 SGHAT, CDR2 FQNNGV. Trimming cost V 10 bases and J 8 bases, with 18 bases left between them. The CDR3: CANILSGFKQYF. As DNA, the CDR3 is TGTGCCAACATCTTGTCAGGTTTCAAGCAGTACTTC.

This clonotype appeared a few times. This rearrangement joins TRBV28 to TRBJ2-1, with a tentative D call TRBD2 (6 bases). The V gene lost 5 bases and the J gene lost 11 bases, with 19 bases spanning the gap. CDR1 is MDHEN and CDR2 is SYDVKM in the germline V gene. CDR3 length: 14 amino acids. CDR3 protein: CASSRDLAYSKQFF. The CDR3, as DNA: TGTGCCAGCAGTCGGGACTTGGCCTACAGTAAGCAGTTCTTC.

This clonotype has ten or more counts. The chain combines TRBV28 with TRBJ2-7; D possibly corresponds to TRBD1 (6 bases). This CDR3 is 16 amino acids long. CDR1 and CDR2 from the germline V gene are MDHEN and SYDVKM. With 5 bases removed from V and 6 bases from J, the gap between germline ends came to 23 bases. The CDR3 DNA is TGTGCCAGCAGTCGCAATACAGGGCATCCTTTGGCCGAGCAGTACTTC. It yields the protein CASSRNTGHPLAEQYF. Complete variable domain (other parts from reference TRBV28 and TRBJ2-7): DVKVTQSSRYLVKRTGEKVFLECVQDMDHENMFWYRQDPGLGLRLIYFSYDVKMKEKGDIPEGYSVSREKKERFSLILESASTNQTSMYLCASSRNTGHPLAEQYFGPGTRLTVT.